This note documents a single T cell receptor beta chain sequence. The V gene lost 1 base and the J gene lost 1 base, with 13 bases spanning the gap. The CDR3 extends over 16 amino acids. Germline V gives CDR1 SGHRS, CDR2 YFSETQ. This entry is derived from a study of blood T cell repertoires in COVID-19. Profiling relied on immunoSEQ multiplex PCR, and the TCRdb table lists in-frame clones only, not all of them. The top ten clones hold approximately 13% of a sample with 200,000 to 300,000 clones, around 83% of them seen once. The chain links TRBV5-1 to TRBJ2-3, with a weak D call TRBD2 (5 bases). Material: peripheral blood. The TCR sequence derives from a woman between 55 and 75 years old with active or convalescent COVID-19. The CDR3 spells CASSLMASSGTDTQYF. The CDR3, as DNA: TGCGCCAGCAGCTTGATGGCTAGCTCTGGCACAGATACGCAGTATTTT. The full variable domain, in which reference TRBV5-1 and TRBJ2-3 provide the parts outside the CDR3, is KAGVTQTPRYLIKTRGQQVTLSCSPISGHRSVSWYQQTPGQGLQFLFEYFSETQRNKGNFPGRFSGRQFSNSRSEMNVSTLELGDSALYLCASSLMASSGTDTQYFGPGTRLTVL.